The 8 T cell receptor beta chains below were found in one sample sequenced in a study of cytomegalovirus exposure and HLA in healthy donors. Amplification used 60 Vbeta primers and 13 Jbeta primers. Only in-frame clones appear in the TCRdb table, and some are missing; sequencing was by immunoSEQ multiplex PCR. This table has some 110,000 clones, 70% to 75% appearing once. Sequences were obtained from PBMCs. Receptor source: a female donor in good health and CMV-seronegative.

The chain combines TRBV5-1 with TRBJ2-7, with 7 bases matching TRBD2. V shed 0 bases, J shed 5 bases, and the junction held 8 bases outside the gene matches. The CDR3 has 15 residues. CDR1 and CDR2 (germline): SGHRS, YFSETQ. CDR3 in amino acids: CASSLEGGSINEQYF. CDR3 in DNA: TGCGCCAGCAGCTTGGAGGGCGGGAGTATCAACGAGCAGTACTTC.

This clone was seen more than once but under ten times. The genes are TRBV27 and TRBJ2-7, with D tentatively TRBD1 (6 bases). V lost 5 bases and J 4 bases, leaving 12 bases between the germline ends. The CDR3 has 13 amino acids. Germline CDR1 MNHEY, CDR2 SMNVEV (reference sequence). CDR3 coding DNA: TGTGCCAGCAGTCCTGGACAGTCTTACGAGCAGTACTTC. It is translated as CASSPGQSYEQYF.

V and J are TRBV19 and TRBJ2-7; TRBD1 aligns across 9 bases. V was pared by 5 bases and J by 4 bases, with 3 bases of the junction left unmatched. Germline values: CDR1 LNHDA, CDR2 SQIVND (reference sequence). This CDR3 is 13 amino acids long. As DNA, the CDR3 is TGTGCCAGTAGTCGACAGGGGGAGTACGAGCAGTACTTC. Protein: CASSRQGEYEQYF.

The chain employs TRBV9 and TRBJ2-5; TRBD2 aligns across 9 bases. After removal of 0 bases from V and 5 bases from J, the junction contained 11 bases not matched to a gene. The germline V gene encodes CDR1 SGDLS and CDR2 YYNGEE. This CDR3 is built from 17 residues. This CDR3 reads CASSVGVSGSGWETQYF. CDR3 coding DNA: TGTGCCAGCAGCGTAGGGGTTAGCGGGAGCGGTTGGGAGACCCAGTACTTC.

In regard to this clone: At one end, the junction sequence differs from germline, possibly due to a read error. The chain uses TRBV5-1 and TRBJ2-3, with D tentatively TRBD2 (5 bases). Germline V gene sequence: CDR1 SGHRS, CDR2 YFSETQ. This CDR3 comprises 14 residues. For the CDR3, the DNA is TGCGCCAGCAGATTGGACTCCTACACAGATACGCAGTATTTT. This translates into CASRLDSYTDTQYF.

The chain links TRBV5-5 to TRBJ1-3, with a possible D match to TRBD1 (5 bases). V was pared by 0 bases and J by 4 bases, with 8 bases between. Germline values: CDR1 SGHKS, CDR2 YYEKEE (reference sequence). This CDR3 is 14 amino acids long. CDR3 DNA sequence: TGTGCCAGCAGCTTGGAGGGGCTCGGAAACACCATATATTTT. Amino acid sequence: CASSLEGLGNTIYF.

The V and J genes are TRBV2 and TRBJ2-5; tentative D call: TRBD1 (5 bases). In germline, CDR1 is SNHLY, CDR2 FYNNEI. CDR3 size: 13 residues. Trimming took off 6 bases at V and 3 bases at J, with 11 bases between the two ends. Here the CDR3 DNA reads TGTGCCAGCAGCAATAGGGGCAAAGAGACCCAGTACTTC. Translating gives CASSNRGKETQYF.

This clone occurred once. The chain employs TRBV6-6 and TRBJ2-2; possible D gene TRBD2, 6 bases. Germline CDR1 reads MNHNY; CDR2 reads SVGAGI (reference sequence). V was cut by 7 bases and J by 1 base, with 10 bases left in between. The CDR3 has 14 amino acids. The CDR3 DNA is TGTGCCAGCAAATGGCGGGGGAACACCGGGGAGCTGTTTTTT. It encodes CASKWRGNTGELFF.